Listed below are T cell receptor beta chains from one sample, sequenced in a study of T cell changes during pregnancy in multiple sclerosis. Clones were read by immunoSEQ multiplex PCR, and TCRdb kept only the in-frame ones, dropping some. The sample carries under 60,000 clones, approximately 92% recorded once. The sample in question was CD4+ T cells from peripheral blood mononuclear cells, obtained after pregnancy. The receptors shown here come from a female donor with multiple sclerosis, enrolled in a pregnancy study. CDR3s include the opening cysteine and the closing phenylalanine or tryptophan. Each record gives: CDR3 protein, CDR3 DNA, V gene, clone size, D gene, J gene. A D gene is named only where the DNA matches it firmly. Only some rows state a clone size, as once, few, many or a class for expanded clones.

CDR3: CASSSQTDTQYF
DNA: TGTGCCAGCAGTTCGCAGACAGATACGCAGTATTTT
V: TRBV6-6
size: NA
D: NA
J: TRBJ2-3

CDR3: CASSLGGQGREQYF
DNA: TGTGCCAGCAGCTTGGGGGGGCAGGGGCGCGAGCAGTACTTC
V: TRBV5-6
size: NA
D: NA
J: TRBJ2-7

CDR3: CASSWTARMNTEAFF
DNA: TGTGCCAGCAGCTGGACAGCGCGGATGAACACTGAAGCTTTCTTT
V: TRBV6-1
size: NA
D: NA
J: TRBJ1-1

CDR3: CASNSEQGAHAQPQHF
DNA: TGTGCCAGCAACTCAGAACAGGGGGCGCACGCCCAGCCCCAGCATTTT
V: TRBV11-3
size: NA
D: TRBD1
J: TRBJ1-5

CDR3: CASSSAWGNRTDTQYF
DNA: TGTGCCAGCAGCTCGGCCTGGGGCAACCGCACAGATACGCAGTATTTT
V: TRBV13
size: NA
D: NA
J: TRBJ2-3

CDR3: CASSVRGEGSYNEQFF
DNA: TGTGCCAGCAGCGTAAGGGGGGAGGGCTCCTACAATGAGCAGTTCTTC
V: TRBV9
size: NA
D: NA
J: TRBJ2-1

CDR3: CASSLRGSSGELFF
DNA: TGCGCCAGCAGCCTGAGGGGGTCATCCGGGGAGCTGTTTTTT
V: TRBV5-1
size: NA
D: NA
J: TRBJ2-2

CDR3: CASSLEKGLAGPYEQYF
DNA: TGTGCCAGCAGCTTAGAAAAGGGACTAGCGGGACCTTACGAGCAGTACTTC
V: TRBV7-4
size: once
D: TRBD2
J: TRBJ2-7

CDR3: CSAERGDTQYF
DNA: TGCAGTGCTGAGAGGGGGGATACGCAGTATTTT
V: TRBV20-1
size: NA
D: NA
J: TRBJ2-3

CDR3: CASTSGYNEQFF
DNA: TGTGCCAGTACTAGCGGCTACAATGAGCAGTTCTTC
V: TRBV19
size: NA
D: TRBD2
J: TRBJ2-1

CDR3: CASSPRGGPMNTEAFF
DNA: TGTGCCAGCAGCCCACGTGGTGGGCCCATGAACACTGAAGCTTTCTTT
V: TRBV9
size: NA
D: NA
J: TRBJ1-1

CDR3: CASSLRGTGDYNEQFF
DNA: TGTGCCAGCAGCCTCCGGGGGACAGGGGATTACAATGAGCAGTTCTTC
V: TRBV5-4
size: NA
D: TRBD1
J: TRBJ2-1

CDR3: CASSTLAGGIAGETQYF
DNA: TGTGCCAGCAGTACCCTAGCGGGAGGCATCGCTGGGGAGACCCAGTACTTC
V: TRBV7-2
size: NA
D: TRBD2
J: TRBJ2-5

CDR3: CASSKGTGTGVDRGGYGYTF
DNA: TGTGCCAGCAGCAAGGGGACCGGGACAGGGGTTGATCGGGGTGGCTATGGCTACACCTTC
V: TRBV9
size: NA
D: TRBD1
J: TRBJ1-2

CDR3: CASSLGQGARIQETQYF
DNA: TGCGCCAGCAGCTTAGGGCAGGGGGCGCGGATACAAGAGACCCAGTACTTC
V: TRBV5-1
size: NA
D: TRBD1
J: TRBJ2-5

CDR3: CASSPNAGSVYEQYF
DNA: TGTGCCAGCAGCCCTAATGCGGGTTCCGTCTACGAGCAGTACTTC
V: TRBV7-2
size: NA
D: NA
J: TRBJ2-7

CDR3: CASSPWTGVSTGELFF
DNA: TGTGCCAGCAGCCCTTGGACAGGGGTGTCCACCGGGGAGCTGTTTTTT
V: TRBV9
size: NA
D: TRBD1
J: TRBJ2-2

CDR3: CASSRDRGSFGANVLTF
DNA: TGTGCCAGCAGTAGGGACAGGGGATCTTTTGGGGCCAACGTCCTGACTTTC
V: TRBV2
size: NA
D: TRBD1
J: TRBJ2-6

CDR3: CASSLGLAGVTDTQYF
DNA: TGTGCCAGCAGCTTGGGACTGGCGGGAGTAACAGATACGCAGTATTTT
V: TRBV7-6
size: NA
D: TRBD2
J: TRBJ2-3

CDR3: CASSLAQTTDGYTF
DNA: TGTGCCAGCAGCTTGGCCCAGACGACAGATGGCTACACCTTC
V: TRBV5-6
size: NA
D: NA
J: TRBJ1-2

CDR3: CASSTRVGSLGTEAFF
DNA: TGTGCCAGCAGCACCCGGGTGGGTAGTTTGGGTACTGAAGCTTTCTTT
V: TRBV11-2
size: NA
D: NA
J: TRBJ1-1

CDR3: CASSGQGGTDTQYF
DNA: TGTGCCAGCAGCGGACAGGGTGGGACAGATACGCAGTATTTT
V: TRBV11-1
size: NA
D: TRBD1
J: TRBJ2-3

CDR3: CASSPGLAGGPRLF
DNA: TGTGCCAGCAGCCCGGGACTAGCGGGAGGCCCTAGACTCTTC
V: TRBV5-4
size: NA
D: TRBD2
J: TRBJ2-1

CDR3: CASSLSPGDKGKLFF
DNA: TGTGCCAGCAGCCTAAGTCCAGGGGACAAAGGAAAACTGTTTTTT
V: TRBV11-3
size: NA
D: NA
J: TRBJ1-4

CDR3: CASSLRGGSSYEQYF
DNA: TGTGCCAGCAGCTTACGCGGGGGAAGCTCCTACGAGCAGTACTTC
V: TRBV11-3
size: NA
D: TRBD2
J: TRBJ2-7

CDR3: CASTGWTGTDGELFF
DNA: TGCGCCAGCACCGGATGGACAGGGACGGACGGGGAGCTGTTTTTT
V: TRBV5-1
size: NA
D: TRBD1
J: TRBJ2-2

CDR3: CASSPGGGLSAFF
DNA: TGTGCCAGCTCACCAGGGGGCGGGTTGTCAGCTTTCTTT
V: TRBV18
size: NA
D: NA
J: TRBJ1-1

CDR3: CASSSPGQGNEKLFF
DNA: TGTGCCAGCAGTAGCCCGGGACAGGGGAATGAAAAACTGTTTTTT
V: TRBV28
size: NA
D: TRBD1
J: TRBJ1-4

CDR3: CSVASGQGTFYGYTF
DNA: TGCAGCGTCGCATCGGGACAGGGGACCTTCTATGGCTACACCTTC
V: TRBV29-1
size: once
D: TRBD1
J: TRBJ1-2

CDR3: CASSSPGGREQYF
DNA: TGTGCCAGCAGCTCCCCTGGGGGCCGCGAGCAGTACTTC
V: TRBV7-2
size: once
D: NA
J: TRBJ2-7

CDR3: CASSKNGGLAGAAGYNEQFF
DNA: TGTGCCAGCAGCAAAAATGGAGGACTAGCGGGAGCGGCAGGTTACAATGAGCAGTTCTTC
V: TRBV21-1
size: NA
D: NA
J: TRBJ2-1

CDR3: CASTSRGAGGSNEQFF
DNA: TGTGCCAGTACGAGTCGGGGAGCGGGAGGTTCCAATGAGCAGTTCTTC
V: TRBV19
size: NA
D: TRBD2
J: TRBJ2-1

CDR3: CASSLQRGRVNEQFF
DNA: TGTGCCAGCAGCTTGCAGCGGGGAAGGGTCAATGAGCAGTTCTTC
V: TRBV27
size: NA
D: TRBD2
J: TRBJ2-1

CDR3: CASSLRTTPQETQYF
DNA: TGTGCCAGCAGCCTTAGGACTACGCCTCAAGAGACCCAGTACTTC
V: TRBV7-2
size: NA
D: NA
J: TRBJ2-5

CDR3: CASSPSGYSYNEQFF
DNA: TGTGCCAGCTCACCTAGCGGGTATTCCTACAATGAGCAGTTCTTC
V: TRBV18
size: NA
D: TRBD2
J: TRBJ2-1

CDR3: CASSSRAANYGYTF
DNA: TGTGCCAGCAGTTCGCGGGCAGCGAACTATGGCTACACCTTC
V: TRBV6-5
size: NA
D: NA
J: TRBJ1-2

CDR3: CASSLAGGNGDYTF
DNA: TGTGCCAGCAGCTTAGCAGGGGGCAATGGGGACTACACCTTC
V: TRBV7-3
size: NA
D: TRBD1
J: TRBJ1-2

CDR3: CASSAQGTATEAFF
DNA: TGTGCCAGCAGCGCACAGGGGACTGCAACTGAAGCTTTCTTT
V: TRBV7-8
size: NA
D: TRBD1
J: TRBJ1-1

CDR3: CASSDGQLKISGNTIYF
DNA: TGTGCCAGCAGCGACGGACAGCTTAAAATCTCTGGAAACACCATATATTTT
V: TRBV5-6
size: NA
D: NA
J: TRBJ1-3

CDR3: CASSLASGATGELFF
DNA: TGTGCCAGCAGTTTAGCTAGCGGGGCTACCGGGGAGCTGTTTTTT
V: TRBV27
size: NA
D: TRBD2
J: TRBJ2-2

CDR3: CASSLVRGGGPVDTQYF
DNA: TGTGCCAGCAGCTTAGTACGAGGCGGGGGCCCCGTGGATACGCAGTATTTT
V: TRBV7-2
size: NA
D: NA
J: TRBJ2-3

CDR3: CASSNGQGYQPQHF
DNA: TGTGCCAGCAGCAATGGACAGGGGTATCAGCCCCAGCATTTT
V: TRBV9
size: NA
D: TRBD1
J: TRBJ1-5

CDR3: CARLTGGDDTEAFF
DNA: TGCGCCCGACTAACAGGGGGCGACGACACTGAAGCTTTCTTT
V: TRBV10-1
size: NA
D: TRBD1
J: TRBJ1-1

CDR3: CASSTGGTVHYGYTF
DNA: TGTGCCAGTAGTACAGGGGGGACAGTCCACTATGGCTACACCTTC
V: TRBV19
size: NA
D: TRBD1
J: TRBJ1-2

CDR3: CASSEIFGTRRAFF
DNA: TGTGCCAGCAGTGAAATCTTCGGGACTAGGAGAGCTTTCTTT
V: TRBV6-1
size: NA
D: NA
J: TRBJ1-1

CDR3: CASSSQGRGPGNTIYF
DNA: TGTGCCAGCAGTTCTCAGGGGAGAGGACCTGGAAACACCATATATTTT
V: TRBV7-9
size: NA
D: NA
J: TRBJ1-3

CDR3: CASSEFTSTHTDTQYF
DNA: TGCGCCAGCAGTGAATTCACAAGTACCCACACAGATACGCAGTATTTT
V: TRBV10-1
size: NA
D: NA
J: TRBJ2-3

CDR3: CASSLWGAGGSTDTQYF
DNA: TGTGCCAGCAGCTTATGGGGAGCGGGGGGGAGCACAGATACGCAGTATTTT
V: TRBV7-2
size: NA
D: TRBD2
J: TRBJ2-3

CDR3: CASSSTNQPQHF
DNA: TGTGCCAGCAGTTCCACAAATCAGCCCCAGCATTTT
V: TRBV28
size: NA
D: NA
J: TRBJ1-5

CDR3: CASSATGASEAFF
DNA: TGTGCCAGCAGTGCGACAGGCGCTTCTGAAGCTTTCTTT
V: TRBV6-5
size: NA
D: NA
J: TRBJ1-1

CDR3: CASSFPDRRAERNNEQFF
DNA: TGTGCCAGCAGCTTCCCCGACAGAAGGGCTGAAAGAAACAATGAGCAGTTCTTC
V: TRBV7-8
size: NA
D: NA
J: TRBJ2-1

CDR3: CASRDRGYEQYF
DNA: TGCGCCTCCCGGGACAGGGGCTACGAGCAGTACTTC
V: TRBV5-1
size: NA
D: TRBD1
J: TRBJ2-7

CDR3: CATKRERSTDTQYF
DNA: TGTGCCACCAAGCGGGAGAGATCCACAGATACGCAGTATTTT
V: TRBV19
size: NA
D: TRBD2
J: TRBJ2-3